These 3 T cell receptor beta chains were all obtained from the same sample, sequenced in a study of shared clonotypes between healthy human individuals. Libraries were prepared by immunoSEQ multiplex PCR; TCRdb keeps only in-frame clonotypes and omits some of them. The sample lists hundreds of thousands of clones; 90% to 97% were seen once. The sample comprised naive CD4+ T cells sorted from blood. The subset: CD45RA+ positively selected. These TCRs come from a woman aged 25 to 39 in good health.

The V gene is TRBV5-5, the J gene TRBJ2-7, with D possibly being TRBD2 (6 bases). This CDR3 is 17 amino acids long. Trimming shortened V by 4 bases and J by 5 bases, and 25 bases separated the two germline ends. Germline V gene sequence: CDR1 SGHKS, CDR2 YYEKEE (reference sequence). CDR3 nucleotide sequence: TGTGCCAGCAGCCGTACGTTGACAACCCTAGCGATTAACGAGCAGTACTTC. It yields the protein CASSRTLTTLAINEQYF.

This clone was seen once. The chain joins TRBV5-5 to TRBJ2-7; 9 bases are a match to TRBD2. This CDR3 spans 16 amino acids. CDR1 is SGHKS and CDR2 is YYEKEE in the germline V gene (reference sequence). Trimming at V came to 2 bases and at J to 0 bases, leaving 6 bases not matched to a gene. This CDR3 reads CASSFTASGASYEQYF. The CDR3 DNA is TGTGCCAGCAGCTTCACTGCTAGCGGGGCCTCCTACGAGCAGTACTTC.

The genes are TRBV29-1 and TRBJ1-6; D gene unclear. Looked up from germline, CDR1 is SQVTM and CDR2 is ANQGSEA. V lost 5 bases and J lost 7, with 9 bases in between. The CDR3 totals 12 residues. For the CDR3, the DNA is TGCAGCGTTCAGGTGGACAATTCACCCCTCCACTTT. Its protein product is CSVQVDNSPLHF.